A single sample gave rise to the 23 T cell receptor beta chains below, sequenced in a study of T cells in narcolepsy. Sequencing used immunoSEQ multiplex PCR; TCRdb keeps in-frame clones, though not all of them. Here the sample spans 25,000 to 35,000 clones, more than 65% being singletons. The sample was memory (CD45RA-) CD4+ T cells from blood. The receptor source for this set is a human donor in good health.

The chain uses TRBV5-1 and TRBJ1-2; D gene uncertain. CDR3 size: 12 residues. The V gene lost 1 base and the J gene lost 9 bases, with 10 bases spanning the gap. Germline loops: CDR1 SGHRS, CDR2 YFSETQ. Here the CDR3 reads CASSLTAESYTF. The CDR3 region has the DNA TGCGCCAGCAGCTTGACCGCGGAAAGCTACACCTTC. Variable domain in full (rest from reference TRBV5-1 and TRBJ1-2): KAGVTQTPRYLIKTRGQQVTLSCSPISGHRSVSWYQQTPGQGLQFLFEYFSETQRNKGNFPGRFSGRQFSNSRSEMNVSTLELGDSALYLCASSLTAESYTFGSGTRLTVV.

CDR3 coding DNA: TGTGCCAGTAGTATGGAGCGGGAGGGCCTCTACGAGCAGTACTTC. The encoded protein is CASSMEREGLYEQYF. The V call is TRBV19, the J call TRBJ2-7; TRBD2 aligns across 10 bases. V was pared by 3 bases and J by 3 bases, with 5 bases of the junction left unmatched. Germline CDR1 LNHDA, CDR2 SQIVND (reference sequence). The CDR3 loop spans 15 amino acids. The entire variable domain, with the rest obtained from reference TRBV19 and TRBJ2-7, is as follows: DGGITQSPKYLFRKEGQNVTLSCEQNLNHDAMYWYRQDPGQGLRLIYYSQIVNDFQKGDIAEGYSVSREKKESFPLTVTSAQKNPTAFYLCASSMEREGLYEQYFGPGTRLTVT.

The chain is built from TRBV19 and TRBJ2-7; D ambiguous. CDR1 is LNHDA, CDR2 SQIVND, per germline (reference sequence). Between the trimmed V and J ends, which lost 7 bases and 4 bases, there was a span of 14 bases. The CDR3 is made up of 13 amino acids. The CDR3 DNA reads as TGTGCCAGTAAAGGAAGGGTGGGATACGAGCAGTACTTC. It is translated as CASKGRVGYEQYF. Complete variable domain (other parts from reference TRBV19 and TRBJ2-7): DGGITQSPKYLFRKEGQNVTLSCEQNLNHDAMYWYRQDPGQGLRLIYYSQIVNDFQKGDIAEGYSVSREKKESFPLTVTSAQKNPTAFYLCASKGRVGYEQYFGPGTRLTVT.

The chain employs TRBV30 and TRBJ1-6, with D tentatively TRBD1 (5 bases). This CDR3 comprises 15 residues. CDR1 is GTSNPN, CDR2 SVGIG, per germline (reference sequence). V shed 2 bases and J shed 6 bases, with 14 bases lying between them. The CDR3 DNA reads TGTGCCTGGAGTTCAGGGTCCTATACTAATTCACCCCTCCACTTT. As protein: CAWSSGSYTNSPLHF.

The J gene is TRBJ1-3, the V gene TRBV9; weak D call: TRBD1 (6 bases). The CDR3 has 14 amino acids. Trimming took 6 bases from V and 1 from J, leaving 11 bases between them. CDR1 and CDR2 (germline): SGDLS, YYNGEE. The CDR3 DNA reads as TGTGCCAGCACCGGCACAGGGTCTGGAAACACCATATATTTT. Its translation is CASTGTGSGNTIYF.

This chain joins TRBV5-5 and TRBJ2-3, with 13 bases fitting TRBD2. Trimming at V came to 0 bases and at J to 3 bases, leaving 1 base not matched to a gene. The CDR3 runs to 16 residues. From germline, CDR1 is SGHKS and CDR2 YYEKEE (reference sequence). DNA of the CDR3: TGTGCCAGCAGCTTGGGGACTAGCGGGAGAACAGATACGCAGTATTTT. Translated: CASSLGTSGRTDTQYF. The full variable domain, completed using reference TRBV5-5 and TRBJ2-3, is DAGVTQSPTHLIKTRGQQVTLRCSPISGHKSVSWYQQVLGQGPQFIFQYYEKEERGRGNFPDRFSARQFPNYSSELNVNALLLGDSALYLCASSLGTSGRTDTQYFGPGTRLTVL.

This sequence joins TRBV13 and TRBJ2-7, with 11 bases lining up with TRBD2. Germline V gene sequence: CDR1 PRHDT, CDR2 FYEKMQ (reference sequence). The CDR3 covers 15 residues. V lost 5 bases and J lost 6; bases outside the gene matches: 9. This CDR3 reads CASSLLAGAWGEQYF. The CDR3 nucleotides are TGTGCCAGCAGCCTACTAGCGGGAGCGTGGGGCGAGCAGTACTTC.

Comment on this clone: The junction shows a germline mismatch at one end, possibly a read error. The CDR3 loop is CTSSLGGDTEAFF. The CDR3 DNA reads TGTACCAGCAGCTTAGGTGGAGACACTGAAGCTTTCTTT. This chain links TRBV7-9 with TRBJ1-1; D uncertain. The CDR3 covers 13 residues. Germline CDR1 and CDR2: SEHNR and FQNEAQ (reference sequence).

The chain recombines TRBV28 with TRBJ1-1; no clear D. CDR1 is MDHEN, CDR2 SYDVKM, per germline. Trimming cost V 7 bases and J 0 bases, with 3 bases left between them. The CDR3 runs 11 residues. The CDR3 nucleotides read TGTGCCAGCACGTTGAACACTGAAGCTTTCTTT. It encodes CASTLNTEAFF.

This chain connects TRBV12-5 to TRBJ2-1; 8 bases align to TRBD2. The CDR3 length is 15 residues. Germline lookup yields CDR1 LGHNT and CDR2 FRNRAP. With 6 bases clipped from V and 7 bases from J, the junction kept 11 bases outside the gene matches. Here the CDR3 reads CASGPGGSGSNEQFF. CDR3 DNA: TGTGCTAGTGGCCCCGGAGGGAGCGGGAGTAATGAGCAGTTCTTC.

With regard to this clone: Other DNA sequences of this sample code for an identical CDR3. V is TRBV7-2 and J is TRBJ1-1; maybe TRBD1 (5 bases). Germline V lookup: CDR1 SGHTA, CDR2 FQGNSA. The CDR3 spans 13 residues. V lost 3 bases and J lost 4, with 9 bases in between. For the CDR3, the DNA is TGTGCCAGCAGCTTGGGGGGAATCACTGAAGCTTTCTTT. This codes for CASSLGGITEAFF. The entire variable domain, with the rest obtained from reference TRBV7-2 and TRBJ1-1, is as follows: GAGVSQSPSNKVTEKGKDVELRCDPISGHTALYWYRQSLGQGLEFLIYFQGNSAPDKSGLPSDRFSAERTGGSVSTLTIQRTQQEDSAVYLCASSLGGITEAFFGQGTRLTVV.

The rearrangement links TRBV28 to TRBJ2-3; D is uncertain. Trimming left V 8 bases short and J 2 bases short, with 14 bases between. The CDR3 contains 14 residues. Germline CDR1 and CDR2: MDHEN and SYDVKM. CDR3 region: CASQSTYHTDTQYF. The CDR3 bases are TGTGCCAGCCAGAGCACTTATCACACAGATACGCAGTATTTT.

The chain couples TRBV19 to TRBJ1-1; D is undetermined. Germline CDR1 LNHDA, CDR2 SQIVND (reference sequence). Between the trimmed V and J ends, which lost 7 bases and 10 bases, there was a span of 19 bases. This CDR3 spans 13 amino acids. DNA of the CDR3: TGTGCCAGTACCTCCATAGGAGGCAGGACAGCTTTCTTT. Its translation: CASTSIGGRTAFF.

The chain recombines TRBV4-1 with TRBJ2-3, with D tentatively TRBD1 or TRBD2 (5 bases each). The CDR3 has 15 amino acids. Germline V CDR1 and CDR2: MGHRA, YSYEKL. V lost 0 bases and J 6 bases, leaving 13 bases between the germline ends. The CDR3 sequence is CASSQDRGVRDTQYF. The CDR3 DNA sequence: TGCGCCAGCAGCCAAGATCGAGGGGTCAGGGATACGCAGTATTTT.

By sample share, this clone is medium-sized. The chain employs TRBV7-8 and TRBJ2-3, with a possible D match to TRBD2 (5 bases). The CDR3 length is 13 residues. Germline lookup yields CDR1 SGHVS and CDR2 FQNEAQ. V was cut by 2 bases and J by 6 bases, with 9 bases left in between. The CDR3 protein is CASSLNGEDTQYF. The CDR3 DNA reads as TGTGCCAGCAGCTTAAACGGGGAGGATACGCAGTATTTT.

This chain links TRBV7-2 with TRBJ1-2, with D possibly being TRBD1 (5 bases). Trimming cost V 2 bases and J 2 bases, with 15 bases left between them. CDR3 size: 16 residues. CDR1 and CDR2 from the germline V gene are SGHTA and FQGNSA. CDR3 residues: CASSLIAGFRNYGYTF. The CDR3 region has the DNA TGTGCCAGCAGCTTAATCGCAGGGTTCCGCAACTATGGCTACACCTTC.

The CDR3 here is CAWSLGWEETQYF. CDR3 bases: TGTGCCTGGAGTCTAGGGTGGGAAGAGACCCAGTACTTC. The chain carries TRBV30 and TRBJ2-5; D unclear. Germline lookup yields CDR1 GTSNPN and CDR2 SVGIG (reference sequence). The CDR3 runs to 13 residues. Trimming shortened V by 2 bases and J by 3 bases, and 10 bases separated the two germline ends.

The chain uses TRBV5-1 and TRBJ2-1; TRBD2 matches at 9 bases. After removal of 0 bases from V and 5 bases from J, the junction contained 3 bases not matched to a gene. In germline, CDR1 is SGHRS, CDR2 YFSETQ. The CDR3 totals 15 residues. The CDR3, as DNA: TGCGCCAGCAGCTTGGGAGCGGGAGGCGACAATGAGCAGTTCTTC. Encoded protein: CASSLGAGGDNEQFF.

This chain joins TRBV4-3 and TRBJ2-4; 7 bases align to TRBD1. This CDR3 is 16 amino acids long. CDR1 and CDR2 (germline): LGHNA, YSLEER. The J segment lost 5 bases and the V segment lost 4 bases, leaving 11 bases of the junction unmatched. CDR3 DNA: TGCGCCAGCAGCCGCCAACTAGGGGACAGTCAAAACATTCAGTACTTC. This gives the protein CASSRQLGDSQNIQYF.

This chain connects TRBV4-2 to TRBJ2-1; TRBD2 might be the D (5 bases). Germline CDR1 is LGHNA and CDR2 is YNFKEQ. This CDR3 region has 15 residues. Deletions cut 1 base from V and 5 bases from J, with 12 bases between. The CDR3 DNA reads TGTGCCAGCAGCCAAGTGGAGGCCCCCCACAATGAGCAGTTCTTC. Translated, it gives CASSQVEAPHNEQFF.

The rearrangement uses TRBV6-5 and TRBJ1-6, with 7 bases fitting TRBD1. Per the germline V gene, CDR1 is MNHEY and CDR2 is SVGAGI. CDR3 size: 15 residues. The trim removed 6 bases at V and 9 bases at J, leaving 11 bases unmatched. The chain's CDR3 is CASSSRQGVASPLHF. In nucleotides, the CDR3 is TGTGCCAGCAGCTCCCGACAGGGCGTCGCTTCACCCCTCCACTTT.

The CDR3 DNA reads TGTGCCAGCAGCCTCGCCGCAGGGGGCAGGAAAAACACCATATATTTT. Amino acid sequence: CASSLAAGGRKNTIYF. This rearrangement joins TRBV7-9 to TRBJ1-3; 8 bases line up with TRBD1. The germline V gene encodes CDR1 SEHNR and CDR2 FQNEAQ (reference sequence). Trimming at V came to 5 bases and at J to 6 bases, leaving 12 bases not matched to a gene. The CDR3 consists of 16 residues.

This clone has only a few counts. The chain links TRBV27 to TRBJ2-2; possibly TRBD2 for D (6 bases). This CDR3 comprises 14 residues. The ends were cut back, 5 bases at V and 4 bases at J, with 11 bases in the middle. Germline V gene lookup returns CDR1 MNHEY and CDR2 SMNVEV (reference sequence). The CDR3, as DNA: TGTGCCAGCAGTCGGGACTTTCGCACCGGGGAGCTGTTTTTT. Amino acids: CASSRDFRTGELFF.